This entry is about one T cell receptor (beta chain). Individuals who donated were healthy Caucasians from Russia aged 6 to 90. The data were taken from a study of blood T cells in healthy people across ages. With a J-beta primer mix and a sample-barcoded 5' primer, a second PCR ran 7 to 11 cycles. TCRdb re-derived calls from the 5' RACE reads in MiXCR, one entry per CDR3 protein. The sample has 1.2 million to 1.5 million distinct CDR3 sequences, 59% seen once. Sample: blood. The sequence came from a man between 18 and 35 years old in good health.

This chain's CDR3 is CASSFLLARGAYEQYF. In DNA form, the CDR3 reads TGTGCCAGCAGTTTCTTACTAGCTCGGGGGGCCTACGAGCAGTACTTC. The chain joins TRBV6-2 or TRBV6-3 to TRBJ2-7; TRBD2 matches at 7 bases. This CDR3 spans 16 amino acids. Losses at the gene ends were 4 bases for V and 2 bases for J; bases not matched to a gene: 11. In germline, CDR1 is MNHEY, CDR2 SVGEGT.